The 13 T cell receptor beta chains reported below all come from one sample, sequenced in a study of cytomegalovirus exposure and HLA in healthy donors. PCR primers comprised 60 Vbeta and 13 Jbeta primers. Assay: immunoSEQ multiplex PCR; the TCRdb copy retains only in-frame clones and omits some. Among 150,000 to 200,000 clones listed, around 83% were seen once. Sequenced: PBMCs. These receptors were obtained from a man in his forties in good health and CMV-seropositive.

In regard to this clone: One junction end disagrees with the germline gene, perhaps due to a read error. Other DNA sequences in the same sample also yield this CDR3. The chain joins TRBV10-3 to TRBJ2-5; maybe TRBD1 (5 bases). The CDR3 loop spans 13 amino acids. The germline V gene has CDR1 ENHRY and CDR2 SYGVKD. CDR3 DNA: TGCGCCATCAGTAATAGGGGTGGGGAGACCCAGTACTTC. This sequence encodes CAISNRGGETQYF.

The chain couples TRBV5-1 to TRBJ1-1; D gene ambiguous. The CDR3 has 14 residues. Trimming left V 1 base short and J 4 bases short, with 11 bases between. Germline V gene data show CDR1 as SGHRS and CDR2 as YFSETQ. The CDR3 sequence: CASSLNTVGTEAFF. The CDR3 nucleotides are TGCGCCAGCAGCTTGAATACAGTAGGCACTGAAGCTTTCTTT.

This sequence joins TRBV28 and TRBJ2-7, with TRBD1 as a possible D gene (5 bases). CDR3 length: 14 amino acids. The germline gives CDR1 MDHEN, CDR2 SYDVKM. Trimming removed 6 bases from V and 1 base from J, with 13 bases in between. CDR3 amino acids: CASRQMTASYEQYF. The CDR3 DNA reads TGTGCCAGCAGGCAGATGACAGCTTCCTACGAGCAGTACTTC.

The V call is TRBV5-5, the J call TRBJ2-5; the D gene is possibly TRBD1 (5 bases). Trimming pared 0 bases from V and 3 bases from J, leaving 12 bases between. Germline V gene data show CDR1 as SGHKS and CDR2 as YYEKEE (reference sequence). This CDR3 is 15 amino acids long. The CDR3 sequence is CASSLEPSGKETQYF. The CDR3 region has the DNA TGTGCCAGCAGCTTGGAGCCGTCAGGGAAAGAGACCCAGTACTTC.

The chain couples TRBV7-8 to TRBJ2-1; weak D call: TRBD1 (6 bases). This CDR3 is 13 amino acids long. V lost 1 base, J lost 9 bases, and 10 bases lay in between. Germline-derived CDR1 and CDR2 are SGHVS and FQNEAQ. The CDR3 sequence: CASSLGTASEQFF. CDR3 bases: TGTGCCAGCAGCTTAGGGACAGCCTCTGAGCAGTTCTTC.

The chain joins TRBV5-1 to TRBJ1-2, with D hard to call. Trimming cost V 3 bases and J 0 bases, with 6 bases left between them. Germline CDR1 SGHRS, CDR2 YFSETQ. There are 13 residues in the CDR3. Here the CDR3 DNA reads TGCGCCAGCAGCTGGGGAGCTAACTATGGCTACACCTTC. Protein product: CASSWGANYGYTF.

V is TRBV29-1 and J is TRBJ2-7, with 8 bases that match TRBD1. Germline V gives CDR1 SQVTM, CDR2 ANQGSEA. CDR3 length: 13 residues. The V gene end was trimmed by 7 bases and the J gene end by 7 bases; junction bases not matched to a gene: 12. CDR3 bases: TGCAGCGCCTCCGGACAGGGCCTCCTGGAGCAGTACTTC. This encodes CSASGQGLLEQYF.

The chain couples TRBV7-2 to TRBJ2-3; no reliable D call. The V gene's germline CDR1 is SGHTA and CDR2 FQGNSA. The CDR3 sequence is 14 residues long. V was trimmed by 1 base and J by 5 bases, leaving 10 bases between them. CDR3 nucleotide sequence: TGTGCCAGCAGCTTAGTACTGCCGCAAGATACGCAGTATTTT. It specifies CASSLVLPQDTQYF. The full variable domain, in which reference TRBV7-2 and TRBJ2-3 provide the parts outside the CDR3, is GAGVSQSPSNKVTEKGKDVELRCDPISGHTALYWYRQSLGQGLEFLIYFQGNSAPDKSGLPSDRFSAERTGGSVSTLTIQRTQQEDSAVYLCASSLVLPQDTQYFGPGTRLTVL.

This chain links TRBV14 with TRBJ2-7, with TRBD2 identical over 8 bases. After removal of 2 bases from V and 3 bases from J, the junction contained 9 bases not matched to a gene. Germline V gene data show CDR1 as SGHDN and CDR2 as FVKESK. CDR3 length: 16 residues. The CDR3 DNA sequence: TGTGCCAGCAGCCAACTCATGGGACTAGGTCACTACGAGCAGTACTTC. Protein sequence: CASSQLMGLGHYEQYF.

The rearrangement joins TRBV12-5 to TRBJ1-6, with 7 bases fitting TRBD1. V trimming: 6 bases; J trimming: 7 bases; junction bases outside the gene matches: 6. The germline V gene has CDR1 LGHNT and CDR2 FRNRAP. The CDR3 spans 14 residues. Written as DNA, the CDR3 is TGTGCTAGTGGGCCGGACAGGCGAAATTCACCCCTCCACTTT. It yields the protein CASGPDRRNSPLHF.

The chain carries TRBV14 and TRBJ1-1; 7 nucleotides align to TRBD1. The V and J ends lost 0 bases and 6 bases, in that order; junction bases with no gene match: 7. The CDR3 runs 15 residues. Germline assignment: CDR1 SGHDN and CDR2 FVKESK. The CDR3: CASSQEINRGPEAFF. The CDR3 DNA reads TGTGCCAGCAGCCAAGAAATAAACAGGGGCCCTGAAGCTTTCTTT.

This clone showed up just a few times. The J gene is TRBJ1-3, the V gene TRBV12-5; 9 nucleotides agree with TRBD1. The CDR3 is made up of 20 amino acids. V was clipped by 4 bases and J by 0 bases; unmatched bases: 16. From germline, CDR1 is LGHNT and CDR2 FRNRAP. CDR3 protein: CASGSETGTGRLSSGNTIYF. CDR3 nucleotide sequence: TGTGCTAGTGGTTCTGAAACGGGGACAGGGAGGTTAAGCTCTGGAAACACCATATATTTT.

This clone was seen a few times. J is TRBJ1-2 and V is TRBV5-6, with D perhaps TRBD1 (6 bases). CDR1 and CDR2 (germline): SGHDT, YYEEEE. V lost 4 bases to trimming and J lost 4 bases, with 26 bases between them. The length of the CDR3 is 18 residues. The CDR3 reads CASSTDRPSRGALYGYTF. DNA for the CDR3: TGTGCCAGCAGCACCGACAGGCCTTCCCGCGGAGCCCTCTATGGCTACACCTTC.